The present T cell receptor beta chain was sequenced within a study of neoadjuvant anti-PD-1 for oral cavity cancer. About the research overall: Patients without progression received a fourth nivolumab dose around day 43, then surgical resection on days 50-56.

Profiled with immunoSEQ multiplex PCR; TCRdb holds only in-frame clones, not every one. The table has about 15,000 clones, about 61% seen once. Patients were newly diagnosed with stage II-IVA oral cavity squamous cell carcinoma without prior systemic or radiation treatment. This CDR3 has 13 amino acids. Per germline, CDR1 SSHAT and CDR2 FNYEAQ (reference sequence). About this clone itself: One end of the junction does not line up with germline, which may come from a read error.

This receptor was obtained from a person between 40 and 80 years old with oral cavity squamous cell carcinoma. The sequenced sample was PBMCs, obtained before nivolumab (anti-PD-1) treatment. The chain combines TRBV7-7 with TRBJ1-1; D ambiguous. CDR3 amino acids: CASSSQINTEAFF. The DNA for the CDR3 is TGTGCTAGCAGCTCACAGATTAACACTGAAGCTTTCTTT.